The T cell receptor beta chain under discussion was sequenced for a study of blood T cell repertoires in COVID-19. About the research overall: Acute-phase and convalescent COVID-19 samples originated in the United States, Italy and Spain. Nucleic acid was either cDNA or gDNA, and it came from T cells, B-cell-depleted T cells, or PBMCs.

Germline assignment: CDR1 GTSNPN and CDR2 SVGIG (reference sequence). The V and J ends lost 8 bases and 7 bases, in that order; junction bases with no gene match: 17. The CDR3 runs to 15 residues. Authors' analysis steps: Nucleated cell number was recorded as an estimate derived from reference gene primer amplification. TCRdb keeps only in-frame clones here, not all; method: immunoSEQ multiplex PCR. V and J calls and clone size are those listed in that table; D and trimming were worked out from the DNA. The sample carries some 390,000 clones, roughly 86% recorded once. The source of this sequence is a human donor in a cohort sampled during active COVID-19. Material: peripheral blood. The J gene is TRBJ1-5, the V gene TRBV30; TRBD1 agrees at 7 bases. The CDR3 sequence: CALNIAGTAGQPQHF. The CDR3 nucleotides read TGTGCCCTTAACATAGCCGGGACAGCGGGCCAGCCCCAGCATTTT. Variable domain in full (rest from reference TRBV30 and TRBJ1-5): SQTIHQWPATLVQPVGSPLSLECTVEGTSNPNLYWYRQAAGRGLQLLFYSVGIGQISSEVPQNLSASRPQDRQFILSSKKLLLSDSGFYLCALNIAGTAGQPQHFGDGTRLSIL.